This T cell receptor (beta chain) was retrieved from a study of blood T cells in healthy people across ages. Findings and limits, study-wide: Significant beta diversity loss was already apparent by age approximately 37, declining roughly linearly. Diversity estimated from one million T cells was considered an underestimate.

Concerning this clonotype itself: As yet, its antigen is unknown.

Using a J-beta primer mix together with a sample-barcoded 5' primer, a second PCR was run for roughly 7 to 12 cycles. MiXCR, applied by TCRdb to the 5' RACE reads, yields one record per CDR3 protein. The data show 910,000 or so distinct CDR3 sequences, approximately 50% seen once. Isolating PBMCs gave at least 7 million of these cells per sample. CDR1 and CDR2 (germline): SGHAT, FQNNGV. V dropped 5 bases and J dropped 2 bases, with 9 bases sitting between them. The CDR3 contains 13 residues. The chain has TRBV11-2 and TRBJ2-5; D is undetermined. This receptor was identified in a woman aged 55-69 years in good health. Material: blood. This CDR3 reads CASSTSRQETQYF. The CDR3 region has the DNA TGTGCCAGCAGCACTTCTAGGCAAGAGACCCAGTACTTC.